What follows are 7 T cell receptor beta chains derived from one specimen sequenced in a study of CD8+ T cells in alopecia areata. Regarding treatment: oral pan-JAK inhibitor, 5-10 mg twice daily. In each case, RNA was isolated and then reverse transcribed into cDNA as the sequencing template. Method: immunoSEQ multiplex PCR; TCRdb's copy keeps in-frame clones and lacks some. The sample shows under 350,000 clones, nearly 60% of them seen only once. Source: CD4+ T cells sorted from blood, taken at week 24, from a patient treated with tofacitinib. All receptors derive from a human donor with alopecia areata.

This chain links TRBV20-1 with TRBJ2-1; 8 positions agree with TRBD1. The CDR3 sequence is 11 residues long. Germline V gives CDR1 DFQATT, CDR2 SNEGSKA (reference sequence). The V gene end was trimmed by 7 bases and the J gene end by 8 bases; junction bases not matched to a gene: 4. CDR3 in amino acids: CSVGQGDEQFF. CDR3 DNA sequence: TGCAGTGTAGGACAGGGTGATGAGCAGTTCTTC.

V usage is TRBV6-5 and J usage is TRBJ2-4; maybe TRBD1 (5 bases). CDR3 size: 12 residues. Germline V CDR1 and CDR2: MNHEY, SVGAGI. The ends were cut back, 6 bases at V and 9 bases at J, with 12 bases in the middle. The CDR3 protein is CASRTDRGIQYF. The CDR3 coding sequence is TGTGCCAGCAGGACAGATCGTGGCATTCAGTACTTC.

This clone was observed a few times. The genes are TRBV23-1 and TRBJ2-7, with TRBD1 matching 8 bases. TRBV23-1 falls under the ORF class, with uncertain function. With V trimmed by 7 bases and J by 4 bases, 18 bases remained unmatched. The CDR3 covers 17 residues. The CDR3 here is CASNLQGAGSGPYEQYF. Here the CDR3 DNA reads TGCGCCAGCAACCTGCAGGGGGCAGGGTCGGGGCCTTACGAGCAGTACTTC.

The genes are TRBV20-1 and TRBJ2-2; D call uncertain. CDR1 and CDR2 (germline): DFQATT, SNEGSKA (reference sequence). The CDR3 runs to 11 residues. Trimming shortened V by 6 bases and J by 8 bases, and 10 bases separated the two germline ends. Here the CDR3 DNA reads TGCAGTGCCGATATTAAAGGGGAGCTGTTTTTT. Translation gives CSADIKGELFF.

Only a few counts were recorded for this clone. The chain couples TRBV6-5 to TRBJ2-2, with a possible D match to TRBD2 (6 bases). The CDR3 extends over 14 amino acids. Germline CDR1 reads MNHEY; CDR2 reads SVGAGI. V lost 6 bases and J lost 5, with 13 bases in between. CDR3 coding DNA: TGTGCCAGCAGGCCCCGGGGGTTTACCGGGGAGCTGTTTTTT. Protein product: CASRPRGFTGELFF.

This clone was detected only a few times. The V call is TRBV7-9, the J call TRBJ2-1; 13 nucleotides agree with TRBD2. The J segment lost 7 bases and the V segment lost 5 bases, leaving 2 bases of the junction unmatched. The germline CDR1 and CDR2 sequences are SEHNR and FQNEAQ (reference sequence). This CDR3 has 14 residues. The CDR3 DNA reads TGTGCCAGCAGCGTGGGACTAGCGGGAAATGAGCAGTTCTTC. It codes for CASSVGLAGNEQFF. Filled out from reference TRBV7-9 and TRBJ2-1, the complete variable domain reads DTGVSQNPRHKITKRGQNVTFRCDPISEHNRLYWYRQTLGQGPEFLTYFQNEAQLEKSRLLSDRFSAERPKGSFSTLEIQRTEQGDSAMYLCASSVGLAGNEQFFGPGTRLTVL.

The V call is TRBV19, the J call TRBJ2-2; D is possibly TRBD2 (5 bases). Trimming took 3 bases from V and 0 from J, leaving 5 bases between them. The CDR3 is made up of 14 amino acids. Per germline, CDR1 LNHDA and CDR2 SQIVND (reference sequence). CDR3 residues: CASSIGANTGELFF. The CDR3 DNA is TGTGCCAGTAGTATCGGGGCGAACACCGGGGAGCTGTTTTTT.